This TCR beta chain is from a study of shared clonotypes between healthy human individuals. Broader study findings: Clonotypes which were not shared had lower generation probabilities than clonotypes that all four donors shared.

Germline-derived CDR1 and CDR2 are MNHNY and SVGAGI (reference sequence). Trimming left V 2 bases short and J 2 bases short, with 4 bases between. This CDR3 has 12 residues. As concerns this clone: Its specificity is unknown.

Assay: immunoSEQ multiplex PCR; the TCRdb copy retains only in-frame clones and omits some. The sample includes about 2 million clones, about 95% seen only once; the top ten take 0.1% to 0.15%. V and J are TRBV6-6 and TRBJ2-7; D unresolved. This sequence was found in a man younger than 35 in good health. Sequencing used naive CD4+ T cells sorted from blood. Specified subset: CD45RA+ positively selected. The chain's CDR3 is CASSYIAYEQYF. The CDR3 DNA sequence: TGTGCCAGCAGTTACATTGCCTACGAGCAGTACTTC.